A single T cell receptor beta chain is shown here with its context. Antigen: not known. Data came from immunoSEQ multiplex PCR; TCRdb stores just in-frame clones and leaves some out. This table has 2.5 million or so clones, 85% to 95% appearing once. These data belong to a study of shared clonotypes between healthy human individuals. Study-level findings and limits: Non-shared clonotypes showed lower generation probabilities than clonotypes common to all four donors.

The germline CDR1 and CDR2 sequences are LNHDA and SQIVND (reference sequence). The CDR3 has 13 residues. V gave up 4 bases and J gave up 9 bases, with 13 bases separating them. The chain joins TRBV19 to TRBJ1-5, with D hard to call. Sequencing used naive CD4+ T cells sorted from blood. The subset denotes: CD45RA+ positively selected. The TCR comes from a young man in good health. CDR3 amino acids: CASSSELKLPQHF. CDR3 sequence (DNA): TGTGCCAGTAGTAGTGAACTTAAGCTGCCCCAGCATTTT.